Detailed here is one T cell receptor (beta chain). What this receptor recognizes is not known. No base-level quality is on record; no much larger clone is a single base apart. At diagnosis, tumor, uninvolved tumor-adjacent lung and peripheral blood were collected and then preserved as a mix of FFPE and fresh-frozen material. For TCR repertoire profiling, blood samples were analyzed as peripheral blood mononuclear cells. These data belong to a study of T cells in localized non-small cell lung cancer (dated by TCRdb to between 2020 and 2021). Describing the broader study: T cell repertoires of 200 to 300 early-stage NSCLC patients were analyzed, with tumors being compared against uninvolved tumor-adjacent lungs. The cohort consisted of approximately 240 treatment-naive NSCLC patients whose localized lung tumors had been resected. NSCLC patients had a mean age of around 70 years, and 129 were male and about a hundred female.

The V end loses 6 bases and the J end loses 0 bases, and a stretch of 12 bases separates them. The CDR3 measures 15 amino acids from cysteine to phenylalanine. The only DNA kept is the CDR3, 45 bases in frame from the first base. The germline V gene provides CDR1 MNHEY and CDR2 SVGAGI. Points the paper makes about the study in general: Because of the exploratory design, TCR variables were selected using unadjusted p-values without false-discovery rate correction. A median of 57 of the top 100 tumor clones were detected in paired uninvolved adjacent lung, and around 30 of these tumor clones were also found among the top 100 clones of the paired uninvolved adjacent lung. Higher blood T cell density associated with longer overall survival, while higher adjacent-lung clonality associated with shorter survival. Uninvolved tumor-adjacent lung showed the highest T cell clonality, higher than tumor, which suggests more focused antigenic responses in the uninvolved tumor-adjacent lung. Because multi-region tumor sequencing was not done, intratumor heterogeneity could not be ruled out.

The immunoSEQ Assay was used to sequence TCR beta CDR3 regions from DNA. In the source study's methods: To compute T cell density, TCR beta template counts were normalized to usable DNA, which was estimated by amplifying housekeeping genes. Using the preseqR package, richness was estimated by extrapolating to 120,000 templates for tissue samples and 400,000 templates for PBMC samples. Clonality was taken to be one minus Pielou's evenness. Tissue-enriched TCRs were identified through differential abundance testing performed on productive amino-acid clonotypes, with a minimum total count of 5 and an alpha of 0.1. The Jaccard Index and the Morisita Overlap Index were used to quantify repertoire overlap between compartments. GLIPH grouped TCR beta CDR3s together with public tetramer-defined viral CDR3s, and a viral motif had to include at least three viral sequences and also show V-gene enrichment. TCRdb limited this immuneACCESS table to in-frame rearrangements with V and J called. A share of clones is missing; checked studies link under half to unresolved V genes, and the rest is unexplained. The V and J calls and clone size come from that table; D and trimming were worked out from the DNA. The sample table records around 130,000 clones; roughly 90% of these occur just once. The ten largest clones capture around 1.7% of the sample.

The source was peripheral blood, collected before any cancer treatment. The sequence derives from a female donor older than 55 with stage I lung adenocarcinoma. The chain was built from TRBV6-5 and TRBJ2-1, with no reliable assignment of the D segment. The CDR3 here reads CASRLDQSSYNEQFF. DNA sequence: TGTGCCAGCAGACTCGACCAGAGCTCCTACAATGAGCAGTTCTTC.